This is a list of T cell receptor beta chains from one sample in a study of cytomegalovirus exposure and HLA in healthy donors. Sequencing was performed with immunoSEQ multiplex PCR; in TCRdb, only in-frame clones are kept and a portion is missing. The table lists 150,000 to 200,000 clones, around three quarters of them singletons. Sequenced material: PBMCs. These receptors originate from a woman in her forties or fifties in good health and CMV-seronegative. The CDR3 runs from the conserved cysteine through the conserved F or W. The order of the fields is V gene, clone size, D gene, J gene, CDR3 protein, CDR3 DNA. D genes are given only for firm matches. Only part of the rows carry a size: once, few, many, or a class if the clone is expanded.

v_call: TRBV6-5; clone_size: NA; d_call: TRBD1; j_call: TRBJ2-7; cdr3_aa: CAIGDRGRGEQYF; cdr3_nt: TGTGCCATAGGGGACAGGGGGCGCGGGGAGCAGTACTTC
v_call: TRBV19; clone_size: once; d_call: TRBD1; j_call: TRBJ2-5; cdr3_aa: CASSKRTGEETQYF; cdr3_nt: TGTGCCAGTAGTAAACGGACAGGGGAAGAGACCCAGTACTTC
v_call: TRBV2; clone_size: NA; d_call: NA; j_call: TRBJ2-5; cdr3_aa: CASTRTFQETQYF; cdr3_nt: TGTGCCAGTACTAGGACTTTCCAAGAGACCCAGTACTTC
v_call: TRBV27; clone_size: NA; d_call: NA; j_call: TRBJ2-6; cdr3_aa: CASSFLLGANVLTF; cdr3_nt: TGTGCCAGCAGTTTCCTCCTCGGGGCCAACGTCCTGACTTTC
v_call: TRBV2; clone_size: once; d_call: TRBD1; j_call: TRBJ1-5; cdr3_aa: CASSEEGTVSNQPQHF; cdr3_nt: TGTGCCAGCAGTGAAGAAGGGACAGTTAGCAATCAGCCCCAGCATTTT
v_call: TRBV27; clone_size: few; d_call: NA; j_call: TRBJ2-4; cdr3_aa: CASSLGGAAKNIQYF; cdr3_nt: TGTGCCAGCAGTTTAGGGGGGGCTGCCAAAAACATTCAGTACTTC
v_call: TRBV6-4; clone_size: NA; d_call: NA; j_call: TRBJ2-1; cdr3_aa: CASSHEGGGPYNEQFF; cdr3_nt: TGTGCCAGCAGCCACGAGGGGGGAGGGCCGTACAATGAGCAGTTCTTC
v_call: TRBV6-4; clone_size: NA; d_call: NA; j_call: TRBJ2-2; cdr3_aa: CASSEIPGGGELFF; cdr3_nt: TGTGCCAGCAGTGAGATCCCCGGGGGCGGGGAGCTGTTTTTT
v_call: TRBV28; clone_size: NA; d_call: NA; j_call: TRBJ1-2; cdr3_aa: CASSSEESYGYTF; cdr3_nt: TGTGCCAGCAGTTCAGAGGAAAGCTATGGCTACACCTTC
v_call: TRBV6-1; clone_size: NA; d_call: TRBD1; j_call: TRBJ1-1; cdr3_aa: CASRPGQGYRSEAFF; cdr3_nt: TGTGCCAGCAGGCCGGGACAGGGGTATAGATCTGAAGCTTTCTTT
v_call: TRBV7-2; clone_size: NA; d_call: TRBD2; j_call: TRBJ2-3; cdr3_aa: CASSGLAGGFEVGDTQYF; cdr3_nt: TGTGCCAGCAGCGGACTAGCGGGAGGTTTCGAGGTTGGAGATACGCAGTATTTT
v_call: TRBV7-9; clone_size: NA; d_call: TRBD1; j_call: TRBJ1-1; cdr3_aa: CASSFQTGIQEKAFF; cdr3_nt: TGTGCCAGCAGCTTCCAGACAGGGATACAAGAGAAAGCTTTCTTT
v_call: TRBV7-9; clone_size: NA; d_call: NA; j_call: TRBJ1-2; cdr3_aa: CSSTPDTNYGYTF; cdr3_nt: TGTTCCAGCACCCCGGACACCAACTATGGCTACACCTTC
v_call: TRBV29-1; clone_size: NA; d_call: NA; j_call: TRBJ2-3; cdr3_aa: CSVGRTISDTQYF; cdr3_nt: TGCAGCGTTGGTCGGACAATATCAGATACGCAGTATTTT
v_call: TRBV27; clone_size: NA; d_call: NA; j_call: TRBJ2-1; cdr3_aa: CASSLAGVTYNEQFF; cdr3_nt: TGTGCCAGCAGTTTAGCAGGGGTCACCTACAATGAGCAGTTCTTC
v_call: TRBV7-6; clone_size: NA; d_call: NA; j_call: TRBJ2-3; cdr3_aa: CASRAGTSTDTQYF; cdr3_nt: TGTGCCAGCAGGGCAGGCACGAGCACAGATACGCAGTATTTT
v_call: TRBV5-6; clone_size: NA; d_call: NA; j_call: TRBJ1-1; cdr3_aa: CASSFRRGYTEAFF; cdr3_nt: TGTGCCAGCAGCTTCCGGCGAGGATACACTGAAGCTTTCTTT
v_call: TRBV9; clone_size: NA; d_call: TRBD1; j_call: TRBJ2-5; cdr3_aa: CASSPEGQGWEETQYF; cdr3_nt: TGTGCCAGCAGCCCCGAGGGACAGGGTTGGGAAGAGACCCAGTACTTC
v_call: TRBV6-5; clone_size: NA; d_call: TRBD1; j_call: TRBJ2-5; cdr3_aa: CASSYARQGSSYF; cdr3_nt: TGTGCCAGCAGTTACGCTAGACAGGGATCCTCTTACTTC
v_call: TRBV6-6; clone_size: NA; d_call: NA; j_call: TRBJ1-2; cdr3_aa: CASSYGRGPLHGYTF; cdr3_nt: TGTGCCAGCAGTTACGGTAGGGGCCCCCTCCATGGCTACACCTTC
v_call: TRBV19; clone_size: NA; d_call: NA; j_call: TRBJ1-4; cdr3_aa: CASRRQPPNEKLFF; cdr3_nt: TGTGCCAGCCGGAGACAGCCCCCTAATGAAAAACTGTTTTTT
v_call: TRBV21-1; clone_size: once; d_call: NA; j_call: TRBJ2-3; cdr3_aa: CASSKGELKSYTQYF; cdr3_nt: TGTGCCAGCAGCAAAGGCGAACTAAAATCGTATACGCAGTATTTT
v_call: TRBV6-5; clone_size: NA; d_call: TRBD1; j_call: TRBJ2-7; cdr3_aa: CASSENRGSYEQYF; cdr3_nt: TGTGCCAGCAGTGAAAACAGGGGCTCCTACGAGCAGTACTTC
v_call: TRBV10-1; clone_size: NA; d_call: TRBD1; j_call: TRBJ2-2; cdr3_aa: CASRDRGARGAVF; cdr3_nt: TGCGCCAGCAGGGACAGGGGGGCTCGGGGAGCTGTTTTT
v_call: TRBV7-9; clone_size: NA; d_call: NA; j_call: TRBJ1-5; cdr3_aa: CSSSLSQSSSEHF; cdr3_nt: TGTTCCAGCAGCTTATCACAGAGTTCCTCGGAGCATTTT
v_call: TRBV5-6; clone_size: few; d_call: NA; j_call: TRBJ2-5; cdr3_aa: CASSPYRAQETQYF; cdr3_nt: TGTGCCAGCAGCCCCTACAGGGCGCAAGAGACCCAGTACTTC
v_call: TRBV29-1; clone_size: few; d_call: NA; j_call: TRBJ2-3; cdr3_aa: CSVETPEGTDTQYF; cdr3_nt: TGCAGCGTTGAGACCCCGGAGGGCACAGATACGCAGTATTTT
v_call: TRBV9; clone_size: NA; d_call: NA; j_call: TRBJ2-1; cdr3_aa: CASSVVTGNEQFF; cdr3_nt: TGTGCCAGCAGCGTAGTAACGGGGAATGAGCAGTTCTTC
v_call: TRBV6-1; clone_size: once; d_call: NA; j_call: TRBJ2-7; cdr3_aa: CASSERRGQYEQYF; cdr3_nt: TGTGCCAGCAGTGAAAGGAGGGGGCAATACGAGCAGTACTTC
v_call: TRBV2; clone_size: NA; d_call: NA; j_call: TRBJ2-3; cdr3_aa: CASSTWGLLDTQYF; cdr3_nt: TGTGCCAGCAGTACCTGGGGACTTCTGGATACGCAGTATTTT
v_call: TRBV19; clone_size: NA; d_call: NA; j_call: TRBJ1-5; cdr3_aa: CASSIPGIGNQPQHF; cdr3_nt: TGTGCCAGTAGTATCCCAGGGATAGGGAATCAGCCCCAGCATTTT
v_call: TRBV7-9; clone_size: NA; d_call: TRBD1; j_call: TRBJ2-7; cdr3_aa: CASSPWTGGIYEQYF; cdr3_nt: TGTGCCAGCAGCCCCTGGACAGGGGGCATCTACGAGCAGTACTTC
v_call: TRBV5-1; clone_size: NA; d_call: NA; j_call: TRBJ2-7; cdr3_aa: CASSLAAGSYEQYF; cdr3_nt: TGCGCCAGCAGCTTGGCTGCGGGGTCCTACGAGCAGTACTTC
v_call: TRBV10-2; clone_size: NA; d_call: TRBD1; j_call: TRBJ1-4; cdr3_aa: CASLQGANEKLFF; cdr3_nt: TGCGCCAGCCTTCAGGGGGCGAATGAAAAACTGTTTTTT
v_call: TRBV28; clone_size: NA; d_call: TRBD1; j_call: TRBJ1-4; cdr3_aa: CASRLQGAFSEKLFF; cdr3_nt: TGTGCCAGCAGACTACAGGGGGCATTCAGTGAAAAACTGTTTTTT
v_call: TRBV7-9; clone_size: NA; d_call: TRBD1; j_call: TRBJ2-5; cdr3_aa: CASSRDSLGEQYF; cdr3_nt: TGTGCCAGCAGCAGGGACAGCTTGGGGGAGCAGTACTTC
v_call: TRBV19; clone_size: NA; d_call: NA; j_call: TRBJ2-7; cdr3_aa: CASKSRSYEQYF; cdr3_nt: TGTGCCAGTAAGAGCAGGTCCTACGAGCAGTACTTC
v_call: TRBV21-1; clone_size: NA; d_call: NA; j_call: TRBJ2-7; cdr3_aa: CASSRGFTGYEQYF; cdr3_nt: TGTGCCAGCAGCAGAGGGTTTACGGGCTACGAGCAGTACTTC
v_call: TRBV7-8; clone_size: once; d_call: NA; j_call: TRBJ1-1; cdr3_aa: CASSLANLNTEAFF; cdr3_nt: TGTGCCAGCAGCTTAGCCAATTTGAACACTGAAGCTTTCTTT
v_call: TRBV12-5; clone_size: NA; d_call: NA; j_call: TRBJ1-1; cdr3_aa: CASGFEVPQEAFF; cdr3_nt: TGTGCTAGTGGTTTTGAGGTGCCTCAAGAAGCTTTCTTT
v_call: TRBV7-9; clone_size: NA; d_call: NA; j_call: TRBJ2-7; cdr3_aa: CASVSDGTKTYEQYF; cdr3_nt: TGTGCCAGTGTGTCCGACGGGACAAAGACCTACGAGCAGTACTTC
v_call: TRBV4-2; clone_size: NA; d_call: TRBD1; j_call: TRBJ1-2; cdr3_aa: CASSQTSGTGGARGYTF; cdr3_nt: TGTGCCAGCAGCCAAACCTCCGGGACAGGGGGCGCAAGGGGCTACACCTTC
v_call: TRBV2; clone_size: NA; d_call: NA; j_call: TRBJ2-1; cdr3_aa: CASSGDSNEQFF; cdr3_nt: TGTGCCAGCAGTGGCGACAGCAATGAGCAGTTCTTC
v_call: TRBV19; clone_size: NA; d_call: TRBD1; j_call: TRBJ2-7; cdr3_aa: CASSPGQVAYEQYF; cdr3_nt: TGTGCCAGTAGTCCCGGACAGGTCGCCTACGAGCAGTACTTC
v_call: TRBV6-1; clone_size: few; d_call: TRBD1; j_call: TRBJ1-2; cdr3_aa: CASSPRQGGIYGYTF; cdr3_nt: TGTGCCAGCAGTCCAAGACAGGGGGGGATATATGGCTACACCTTC
v_call: TRBV5-1; clone_size: NA; d_call: NA; j_call: TRBJ2-3; cdr3_aa: CASSLAGTDTQYF; cdr3_nt: TGCGCCAGCAGCTTGGCGGGCACAGATACGCAGTATTTT